This TCR beta chain was recovered during a study of T cells in Graves' hyperthyroidism and ophthalmopathy. Study as a whole: Peripheral blood collection took place at initial diagnosis, before any treatment.

Amplified TCR beta CDR3 regions derived from RNA transcripts. HTBI primers were used for first-round RT-PCR of the TCR CDR3. TCRdb reprocessed the multiplex PCR reads with MiXCR, giving one entry per CDR3 protein. This sample has approximately 380,000 distinct CDR3 sequences, with about a fifth found just once. In the case of this clonotype: As yet, its antigen is unknown.

V gave up 5 bases and J gave up 5 bases, with 18 bases separating them. The CDR3 sequence is 15 residues long. From germline, CDR1 is SGHAT and CDR2 FQNNGV. Study results and limitations: Most thyroid clonotypes with frequency above 0.001 were detected in blood.

In making diagnoses, clinical symptoms, serum thyroxine and TRAb, thyroid ultrasound and orbital computed tomography were all used. The chain combines TRBV11-2 with TRBJ2-5; perhaps TRBD2 as D (6 bases). The sequence was collected from a man between 18 and 29 years old with Graves' ophthalmopathy. What was sequenced was blood. The CDR3 loop reads CASSPTSGSRETQYF. The CDR3 DNA sequence: TGTGCCAGCAGCCCCACCAGCGGGTCCAGGGAGACCCAGTACTTC.